These T cell receptor beta chains were read from a single sample in a study of Ad26.COV2.S vaccination and SARS-CoV-2 variants. The repertoire was sequenced with immunoSEQ multiplex PCR; TCRdb's copy has only in-frame clones and lacks some. The data contain 410,000 or so clones, around 92% of them singletons. Sequenced material: peripheral blood, taken in a trial of Ad26.COV2.S vaccine versus placebo. These receptor sequences come from a person aged 18-60 years who received the Ad26.COV2.S COVID-19 vaccine or a placebo. Both conserved end residues are part of each CDR3. D genes are given only for firm matches. A row's size may be missing; if present it is once, few, many or a size class.

d_gene,j_gene,abundance,v_gene,CDR3aa,CDR3nt
TRBD1,TRBJ2-5,.,TRBV24-1,CATSECGTARMGSGMCVETQYF,TGTGCCACCAGTGAATGTGGGACAGCGAGGATGGGGAGTGGAATGTGCGTGGAGACCCAGTACTTC
TRBD1,TRBJ1-5,.,TRBV18,CASSPSQGAIQPQHF,TGTGCCAGCTCACCATCACAGGGGGCGATTCAGCCCCAGCATTTT
.,TRBJ2-3,.,TRBV7-2,CASSAQTGFTDTQYF,TGTGCCAGCAGCGCCCAGACAGGTTTCACAGATACGCAGTATTTT
.,TRBJ1-4,.,TRBV7-7,CASSLGGRTNEKLFF,TGTGCCAGCAGCTTAGGGGGAAGGACTAATGAAAAACTGTTTTTT
.,TRBJ2-7,few,TRBV11-2,CASSIEVGGYEQYF,TGTGCCAGCAGTATCGAGGTAGGAGGGTACGAGCAGTACTTC
TRBD1,TRBJ1-2,.,TRBV27,CASRTGMGYYGYTF,TGTGCCAGCAGGACAGGGATGGGCTACTATGGCTACACCTTC
.,TRBJ2-5,.,TRBV6-2/TRBV6-3,CASSYKRAGHRETQYF,TGTGCCAGCAGTTACAAGCGCGCAGGGCACCGGGAGACCCAGTACTTC
TRBD1,TRBJ2-7,.,TRBV5-1,CASSKGDSSYEQYF,TGCGCCAGCAGCAAAGGGGACAGCTCCTACGAGCAGTACTTC
TRBD1,TRBJ2-5,.,TRBV5-1,CASSPTGTGEETQYF,TGCGCCAGCAGCCCCACCGGGACAGGGGAAGAGACCCAGTACTTC
.,TRBJ2-7,.,TRBV18,CASSPWSDTAYEQYF,TGTGCCAGCTCACCTTGGTCGGACACCGCGTACGAGCAGTACTTC
.,TRBJ1-3,.,TRBV4-3,CASSQDPQGAGNTIYF,TGCGCCAGCAGCCAAGACCCCCAAGGGGCTGGAAACACCATATATTTT
.,TRBJ2-2,.,TRBV7-5,CARSLLANTGELFF,TGTGCCAGAAGCTTGCTCGCGAACACCGGGGAGCTGTTTTTT
.,TRBJ1-2,.,TRBV18,CASSPPGDLFGYTF,TGTGCCAGCTCACCACCGGGAGACCTATTTGGCTACACCTTC
.,TRBJ1-6,.,TRBV2,CASSEFGIAKALNSPLHF,TGTGCCAGCAGTGAATTTGGAATAGCGAAAGCCCTAAATTCACCCCTCCACTTT
.,TRBJ1-2,.,TRBV6-5,CASSPTVRGGYTF,TGTGCCAGCAGCCCCACCGTACGAGGTGGCTACACCTTC
.,TRBJ2-7,.,TRBV4-1,CASSQVGGRAHEQYF,TGCGCCAGCAGCCAAGTTGGGGGCCGGGCTCACGAGCAGTACTTC
.,TRBJ1-4,.,TRBV12-5,CASGPKVSKRTGRQGKLFF,TGTGCTAGTGGTCCCAAGGTATCCAAGCGGACGGGGCGCCAGGGAAAACTGTTTTTT
.,TRBJ1-2,.,TRBV24-1,CATSDWTGYGYTF,TGTGCCACCAGTGATTGGACGGGTTATGGCTACACCTTC
TRBD2,TRBJ2-2,.,TRBV6-6,CASSSRGAGGTGELFF,TGTGCCAGCAGTTCCCGTGGGGCGGGGGGAACCGGGGAGCTGTTTTTT
.,TRBJ2-1,.,TRBV28,CASSFGVLNNEQFF,TGTGCCAGCAGTTTCGGGGTTTTAAACAATGAGCAGTTCTTC
.,TRBJ2-7,.,TRBV19,CASSRVSWGYEQYF,TGTGCCAGTAGTAGGGTGTCGTGGGGCTACGAGCAGTACTTC
.,TRBJ1-5,.,TRBV3-1/TRBV3-2,CASSQEGGGNQPQHF,TGTGCCAGCAGCCAAGAGGGAGGTGGCAATCAGCCCCAGCATTTT
.,TRBJ1-1,.,TRBV5-6,CASRGVEDPTEAFF,TGTGCCAGCAGGGGGGTGGAAGATCCCACTGAAGCTTTCTTT
.,TRBJ1-1,.,TRBV4-3,CASSQGAGKLEAFF,TGCGCCAGCAGCCAGGGGGCGGGGAAACTTGAAGCTTTCTTT
TRBD1,TRBJ1-6,once,TRBV18,CASSLDRAGSPLHF,TGTGCCAGCTCATTGGACAGGGCAGGTTCACCCCTCCACTTT
.,TRBJ2-7,.,TRBV6-1,CASSERGTYEQYF,TGTGCCAGCAGTGAACGGGGTACCTACGAGCAGTACTTC
.,TRBJ2-2,.,TRBV5-6,CASSPRPETGELFF,TGTGCCAGCAGCCCCCGGCCGGAGACCGGGGAGCTGTTTTTT
.,TRBJ2-1,.,TRBV7-9,CASSLEGGQFF,TGTGCCAGCAGCTTAGAGGGAGGGCAGTTCTTC
.,TRBJ1-3,.,TRBV19,CASSIGSGQTYGNTIYF,TGTGCCAGTAGTATCGGTTCTGGGCAGACTTATGGAAACACCATATATTTT
TRBD1,TRBJ2-1,.,TRBV5-5,CASSLGRDSPYNEQFF,TGTGCCAGCAGTTTGGGAAGGGACAGCCCCTACAATGAGCAGTTCTTC
.,TRBJ1-5,.,TRBV6-5,CASADSGHSNQPQHF,TGTGCCAGCGCAGACAGTGGGCATAGCAATCAGCCCCAGCATTTT
TRBD1,TRBJ2-1,once,TRBV9,CASSVGTATTEFF,TGTGCCAGCAGCGTGGGGACAGCCACCACGGAGTTCTTC
.,TRBJ1-6,once,TRBV6-5,CASSYQAVRSPLHF,TGTGCCAGCAGTTACCAGGCGGTTCGGTCACCCCTCCACTTT
.,TRBJ1-2,.,TRBV13,CASSLGGEPLYGYTF,TGTGCCAGCAGCTTAGGCGGTGAACCCCTATATGGCTACACCTTC
TRBD1,TRBJ2-7,.,TRBV19,CASTRRGDRGRTYEQYF,TGTGCCAGCACCCGACGTGGGGACAGGGGCCGTACCTACGAGCAGTACTTC
TRBD1,TRBJ2-7,once,TRBV5-1,CASSLQGGYYEQYF,TGCGCCAGCAGCTTGCAAGGGGGCTACTACGAGCAGTACTTC
.,TRBJ1-3,.,TRBV9,CANPDSAGNTIYF,TGTGCCAACCCGGACAGTGCTGGAAACACCATATATTTT
.,TRBJ1-2,.,TRBV4-3,CASSQDVLLYGYTF,TGCGCCAGCAGCCAAGATGTACTACTATATGGCTACACCTTC
TRBD2,TRBJ2-5,.,TRBV6-2/TRBV6-3,CASSSGLAGGQETQYF,TGTGCCAGCAGTTCCGGACTAGCGGGGGGGCAAGAGACCCAGTACTTC
.,TRBJ2-2,.,TRBV7-2,CASSFRDRGELFF,TGTGCCAGCAGCTTCAGAGACCGCGGGGAGCTGTTTTTT
TRBD1,TRBJ2-1,.,TRBV9,CASSVGQGDYNEQFF,TGTGCCAGCAGCGTAGGACAGGGAGACTACAATGAGCAGTTCTTC
.,TRBJ1-1,.,TRBV27,CASSFGPLNTEAFF,TGTGCCAGCAGTTTCGGACCCCTGAACACTGAAGCTTTCTTT
.,TRBJ1-6,.,TRBV9,CASSQRERAYNSPLHF,TGTGCCAGCAGTCAGAGGGAGAGGGCCTATAATTCACCCCTCCACTTT
.,TRBJ2-5,.,TRBV10-3,CAISESGRGTLQETQYF,TGTGCCATCAGTGAGTCGGGGAGGGGGACCCTACAAGAGACCCAGTACTTC
.,TRBJ2-5,.,TRBV12-3/TRBV12-4,CASSSTDQETQYF,TGTGCCAGCAGTTCGACAGACCAAGAGACCCAGTACTTC
.,TRBJ2-1,.,TRBV7-9,CASSLLEGSNYEQFF,TGTGCCAGCAGCTTATTGGAGGGAAGTAATTATGAGCAGTTCTTC
.,TRBJ2-2,.,TRBV7-6,CASSFRIGELFF,TGTGCCAGCAGCTTCAGGATAGGGGAGCTGTTTTTT
TRBD1,TRBJ1-6,.,TRBV5-1,CASSGQPGQGSPLHF,TGCGCCAGCAGCGGCCAACCGGGACAGGGCTCACCCCTCCACTTT
TRBD2,TRBJ2-7,.,TRBV6-5,CASSTGTSVSYEQYF,TGTGCCAGCAGCACCGGGACTAGCGTGTCCTACGAGCAGTACTTC
TRBD2,TRBJ2-2,.,TRBV5-1,CASSLQREGTGELFF,TGCGCCAGCAGCTTGCAAAGGGAGGGGACCGGGGAGCTGTTTTTT
.,TRBJ1-1,.,TRBV13,CASSPWGWLTEAFF,TGTGCCAGCAGCCCCTGGGGTTGGCTCACTGAAGCTTTCTTT
.,TRBJ1-5,many,TRBV12-3/TRBV12-4,CASSHGQPQHF,TGTGCCAGCAGCCACGGACAGCCCCAGCATTTT
.,TRBJ2-7,.,TRBV5-6,CASSGGLSYEQYF,TGTGCCAGCAGCGGAGGACTCTCCTACGAGCAGTACTTC
.,TRBJ1-3,.,TRBV5-1,CASSLTTGSSSGNTIYF,TGCGCCAGCAGCTTGACTACTGGCTCGAGCTCTGGAAACACCATATATTTT
.,TRBJ2-2,many,TRBV6-5,CASSQNLENTGELFF,TGTGCCAGCAGTCAGAACCTAGAAAACACCGGGGAGCTGTTTTTT
TRBD1,TRBJ1-1,.,TRBV6-6,CASSYSEGAYTEAFF,TGTGCCAGCAGTTACTCGGAGGGGGCGTACACTGAAGCTTTCTTT
.,TRBJ2-1,.,TRBV12-3/TRBV12-4,CASSFGDDEQFF,TGTGCCAGCAGTTTCGGGGATGATGAGCAGTTCTTC
.,TRBJ2-5,.,TRBV2,CASSGGLGETQYF,TGTGCCAGCAGTGGGGGCCTGGGGGAGACCCAGTACTTC